This T cell receptor beta chain appears in the sequencing data of a study of shared clonotypes between healthy human individuals. The CDR3 has 14 amino acids. Trimming left V 0 bases short and J 5 bases short, with 11 bases between. Germline values: CDR1 MNHEY, CDR2 SVGAGI. Terminally differentiated effector memory CD45RA+ cells were excluded from the naive CD8 cells, which were CD45RO-negative and positively selected for CCR7. Profiling relied on immunoSEQ multiplex PCR, and the TCRdb table lists in-frame clones only, not all of them. In the table there are around 700,000 clones, around 90% of which are singletons.

Source material: naive CD8+ T cells sorted from blood. The V call is TRBV6-5, the J call TRBJ2-7; D uncertain. The clonotype was recovered from a man aged 25 to 45 in good health. The CDR3 nucleotides read TGTGCCAGCAGTTACTCAGACCAGTACGACGAGCAGTACTTC. This codes for CASSYSDQYDEQYF.